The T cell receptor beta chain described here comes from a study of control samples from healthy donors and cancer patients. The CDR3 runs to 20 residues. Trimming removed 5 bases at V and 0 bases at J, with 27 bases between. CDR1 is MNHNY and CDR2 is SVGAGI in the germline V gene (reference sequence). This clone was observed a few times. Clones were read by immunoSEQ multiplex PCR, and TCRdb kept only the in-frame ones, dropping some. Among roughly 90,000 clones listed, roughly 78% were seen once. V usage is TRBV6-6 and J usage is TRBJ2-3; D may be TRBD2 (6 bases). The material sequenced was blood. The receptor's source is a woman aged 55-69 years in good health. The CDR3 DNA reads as TGTGCCAGCAGTCCACAGAAGGGACGGGGGACGGGTCTTAGCACAGATACGCAGTATTTT. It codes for CASSPQKGRGTGLSTDTQYF.